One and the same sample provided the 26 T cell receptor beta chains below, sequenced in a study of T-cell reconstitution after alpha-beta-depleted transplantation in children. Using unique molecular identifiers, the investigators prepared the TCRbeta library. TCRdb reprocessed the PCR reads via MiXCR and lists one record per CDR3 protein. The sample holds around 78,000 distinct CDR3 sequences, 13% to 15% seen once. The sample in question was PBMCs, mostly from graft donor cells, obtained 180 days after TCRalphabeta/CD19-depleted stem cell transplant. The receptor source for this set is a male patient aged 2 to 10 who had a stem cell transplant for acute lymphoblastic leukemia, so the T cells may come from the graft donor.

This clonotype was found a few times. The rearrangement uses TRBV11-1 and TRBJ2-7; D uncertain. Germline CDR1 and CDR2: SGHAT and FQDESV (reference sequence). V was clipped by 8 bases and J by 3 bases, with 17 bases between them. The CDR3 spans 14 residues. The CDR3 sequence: CASSPLHGYYEQYF. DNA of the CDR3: TGTGCCAGCTCTCCCCTACACGGCTACTACGAGCAGTACTTC.

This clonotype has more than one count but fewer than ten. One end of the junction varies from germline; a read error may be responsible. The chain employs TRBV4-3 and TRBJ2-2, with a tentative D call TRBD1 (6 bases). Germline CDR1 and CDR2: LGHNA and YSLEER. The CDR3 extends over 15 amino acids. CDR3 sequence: CASRRRGGNTGELFF. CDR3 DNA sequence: TGCGCTAGCAGGAGAAGAGGGGGGAACACCGGGGAGCTGTTTTTT.

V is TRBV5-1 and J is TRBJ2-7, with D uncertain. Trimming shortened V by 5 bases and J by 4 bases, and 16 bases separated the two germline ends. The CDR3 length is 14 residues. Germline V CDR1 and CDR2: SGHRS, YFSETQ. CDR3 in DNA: TGCGCCAGCAGTTCCAAGGGTAAGGGATACGAGCAGTACTTC. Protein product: CASSSKGKGYEQYF.

CDR3 bases: TGCGCCAGCAGCCAAGCAGACAGATCCACTGAAGCTTTCTTT. This translates into CASSQADRSTEAFF. This chain connects TRBV4-3 to TRBJ1-1, with D possibly TRBD1 on 5 matching bases. Trimming took off 1 base at V and 4 bases at J, with 10 bases between the two ends. Germline V gene data show CDR1 as LGHNA and CDR2 as YSLEER. CDR3 size: 14 residues.

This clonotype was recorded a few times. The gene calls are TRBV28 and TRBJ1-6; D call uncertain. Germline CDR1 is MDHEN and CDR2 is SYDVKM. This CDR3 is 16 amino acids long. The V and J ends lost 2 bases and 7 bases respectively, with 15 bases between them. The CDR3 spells CASSLPRLNINSPLHF. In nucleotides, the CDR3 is TGTGCCAGCAGTTTACCACGACTGAATATCAATTCACCCCTCCACTTT.

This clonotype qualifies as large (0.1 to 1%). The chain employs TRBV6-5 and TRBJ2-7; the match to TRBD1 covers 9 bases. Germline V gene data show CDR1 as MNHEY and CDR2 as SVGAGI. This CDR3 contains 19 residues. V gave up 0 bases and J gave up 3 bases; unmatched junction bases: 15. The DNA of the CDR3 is TGTGCCAGCAGTTACTCGACCTACACAGGGGGCTTACACCACTACGAGCAGTACTTC. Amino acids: CASSYSTYTGGLHHYEQYF.

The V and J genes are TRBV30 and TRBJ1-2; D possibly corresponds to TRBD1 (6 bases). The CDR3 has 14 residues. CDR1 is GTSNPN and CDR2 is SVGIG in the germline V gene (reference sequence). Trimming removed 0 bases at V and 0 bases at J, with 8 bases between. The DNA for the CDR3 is TGTGCCTGGAGTGTCTACAGGGCTAACTATGGCTACACCTTC. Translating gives CAWSVYRANYGYTF.

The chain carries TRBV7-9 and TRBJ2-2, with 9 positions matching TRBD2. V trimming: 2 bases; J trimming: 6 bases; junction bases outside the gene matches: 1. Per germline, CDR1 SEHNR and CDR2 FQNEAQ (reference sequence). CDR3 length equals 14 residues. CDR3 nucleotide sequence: TGTGCCAGCAGCTTAAAGCGGGAGGCCGGGGAGCTGTTTTTT. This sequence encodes CASSLKREAGELFF.

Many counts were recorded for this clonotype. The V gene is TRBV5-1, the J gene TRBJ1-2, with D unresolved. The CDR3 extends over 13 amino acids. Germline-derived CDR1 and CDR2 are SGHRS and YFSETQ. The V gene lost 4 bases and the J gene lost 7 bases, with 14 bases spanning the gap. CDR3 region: CASSPRQAGGYTF. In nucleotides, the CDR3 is TGCGCCAGCAGCCCGAGGCAGGCCGGTGGCTACACCTTC.

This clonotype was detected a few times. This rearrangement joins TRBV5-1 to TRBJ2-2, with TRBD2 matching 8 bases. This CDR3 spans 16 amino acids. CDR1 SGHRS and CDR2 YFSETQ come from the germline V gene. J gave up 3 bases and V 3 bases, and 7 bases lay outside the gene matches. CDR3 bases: TGCGCCAGCAGCTCGTACGGGACTAGATACACCGGGGAGCTGTTTTTT. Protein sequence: CASSSYGTRYTGELFF.

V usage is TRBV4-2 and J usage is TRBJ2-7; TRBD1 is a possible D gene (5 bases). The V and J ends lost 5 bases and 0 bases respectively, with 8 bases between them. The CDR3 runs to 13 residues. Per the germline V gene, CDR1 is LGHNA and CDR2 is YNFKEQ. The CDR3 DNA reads TGTGCCAGCAGCTGGGGCGGCTCCTACGAGCAGTACTTC. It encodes CASSWGGSYEQYF.

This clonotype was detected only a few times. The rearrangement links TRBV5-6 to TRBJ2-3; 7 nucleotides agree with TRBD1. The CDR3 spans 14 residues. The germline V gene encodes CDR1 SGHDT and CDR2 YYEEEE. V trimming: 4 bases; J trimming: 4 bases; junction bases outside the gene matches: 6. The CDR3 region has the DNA TGTGCCAGCAGCGGTGGCCAGGGGGCAGATACGCAGTATTTT. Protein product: CASSGGQGADTQYF.

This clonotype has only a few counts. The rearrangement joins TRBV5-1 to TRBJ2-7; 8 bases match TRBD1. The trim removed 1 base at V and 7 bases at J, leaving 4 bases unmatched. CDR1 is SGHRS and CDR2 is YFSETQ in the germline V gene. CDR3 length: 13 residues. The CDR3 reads CASSLTGGKEQYF. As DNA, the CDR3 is TGCGCCAGCAGCTTGACAGGGGGGAAAGAGCAGTACTTC.

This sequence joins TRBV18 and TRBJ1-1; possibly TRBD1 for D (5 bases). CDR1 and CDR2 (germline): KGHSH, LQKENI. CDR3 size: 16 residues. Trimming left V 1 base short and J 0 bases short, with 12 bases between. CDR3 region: CASSPQGNVVNTEAFF. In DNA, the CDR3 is TGTGCCAGCTCACCACAGGGGAACGTAGTGAACACTGAAGCTTTCTTT.

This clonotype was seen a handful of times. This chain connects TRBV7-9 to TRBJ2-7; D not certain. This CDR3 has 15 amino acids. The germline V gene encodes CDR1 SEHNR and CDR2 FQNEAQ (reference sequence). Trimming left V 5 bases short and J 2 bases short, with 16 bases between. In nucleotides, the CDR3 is TGTGCCAGCAGCCCCCCCACAGTCTCCCCCTACGAGCAGTACTTC. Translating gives CASSPPTVSPYEQYF.

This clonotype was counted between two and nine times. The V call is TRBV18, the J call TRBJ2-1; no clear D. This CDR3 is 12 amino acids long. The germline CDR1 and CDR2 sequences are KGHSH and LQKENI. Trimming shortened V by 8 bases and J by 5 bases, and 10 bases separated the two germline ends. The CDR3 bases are TGTGCCAGCCGGCGGCCAGACAATGAGCAGTTCTTC. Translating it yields CASRRPDNEQFF.

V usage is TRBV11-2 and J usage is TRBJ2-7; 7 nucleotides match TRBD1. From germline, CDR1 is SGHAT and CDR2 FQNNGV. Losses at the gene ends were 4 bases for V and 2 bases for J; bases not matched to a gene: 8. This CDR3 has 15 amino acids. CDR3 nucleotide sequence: TGTGCCAGCAGCTCCTGGACAGGCCCGACCTACGAGCAGTACTTC. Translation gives CASSSWTGPTYEQYF.

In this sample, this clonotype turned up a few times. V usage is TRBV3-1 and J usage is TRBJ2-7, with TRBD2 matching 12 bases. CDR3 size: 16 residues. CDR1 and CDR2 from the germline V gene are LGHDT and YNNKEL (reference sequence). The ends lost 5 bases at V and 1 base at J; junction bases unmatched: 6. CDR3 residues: CASSKGLAGRSYEQYF. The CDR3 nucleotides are TGTGCCAGCAGCAAAGGACTAGCGGGGAGGTCCTACGAGCAGTACTTC.

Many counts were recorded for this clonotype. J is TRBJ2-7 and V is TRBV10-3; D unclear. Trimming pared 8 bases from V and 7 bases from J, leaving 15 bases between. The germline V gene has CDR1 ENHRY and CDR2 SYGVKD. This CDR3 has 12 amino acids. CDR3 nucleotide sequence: TGTGCCATCGGGAAGGTCCGCGGAGAGCAGTACTTC. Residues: CAIGKVRGEQYF.

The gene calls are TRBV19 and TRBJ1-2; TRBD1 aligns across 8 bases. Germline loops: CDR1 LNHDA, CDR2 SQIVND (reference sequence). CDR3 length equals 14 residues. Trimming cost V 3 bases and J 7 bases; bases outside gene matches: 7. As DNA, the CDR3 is TGTGCCAGTAGTATGAAGACAGGGGTTGGTGGCTACACCTTC. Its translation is CASSMKTGVGGYTF.

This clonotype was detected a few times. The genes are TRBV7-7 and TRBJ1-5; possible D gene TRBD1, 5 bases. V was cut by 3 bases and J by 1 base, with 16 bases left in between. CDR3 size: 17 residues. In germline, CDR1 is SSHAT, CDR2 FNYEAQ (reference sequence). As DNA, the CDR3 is TGTGCCAGCAGCTTCGGCGGGGCGACCCTCAGCAATCAGCCCCAGCATTTT. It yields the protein CASSFGGATLSNQPQHF.

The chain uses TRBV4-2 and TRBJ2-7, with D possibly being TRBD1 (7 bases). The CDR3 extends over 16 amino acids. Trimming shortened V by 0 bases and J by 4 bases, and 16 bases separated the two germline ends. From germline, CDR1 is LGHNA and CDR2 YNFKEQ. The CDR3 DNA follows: TGTGCCAGCAGCCAAGAGAGGGGGGCAGGGGGTTACGAGCAGTACTTC. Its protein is CASSQERGAGGYEQYF.

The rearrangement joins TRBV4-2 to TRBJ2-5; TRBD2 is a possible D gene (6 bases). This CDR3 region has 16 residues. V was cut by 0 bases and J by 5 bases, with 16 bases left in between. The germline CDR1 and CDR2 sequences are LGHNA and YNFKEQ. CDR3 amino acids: CASSQETAGYPETQYF. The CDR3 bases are TGTGCCAGCAGCCAAGAGACAGCGGGTTACCCGGAGACCCAGTACTTC.

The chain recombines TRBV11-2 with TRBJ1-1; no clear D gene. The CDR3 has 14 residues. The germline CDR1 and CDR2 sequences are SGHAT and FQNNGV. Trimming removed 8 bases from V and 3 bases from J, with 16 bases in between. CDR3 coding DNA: TGTGCCAGCTGCGCGGACCCCTGGGACACTGAAGCTTTCTTT. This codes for CASCADPWDTEAFF.

CDR3 region: CASSGTNPQQYF. DNA of the CDR3: TGTGCCAGCAGCGGGACTAATCCCCAGCAGTACTTC. This chain uses TRBV25-1 with TRBJ2-7; the match to TRBD2 covers 7 bases. Trimming removed 6 bases from V and 8 bases from J; junction bases left unmatched: 7. There are 12 residues in the CDR3. The germline gives CDR1 MGHDK, CDR2 SYGVNS.

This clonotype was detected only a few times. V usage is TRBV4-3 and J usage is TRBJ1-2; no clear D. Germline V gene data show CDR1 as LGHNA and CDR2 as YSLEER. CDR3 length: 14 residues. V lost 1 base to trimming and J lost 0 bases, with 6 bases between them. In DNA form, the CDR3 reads TGCGCCAGCAGCCAAGTAAGATCTAACTATGGCTACACCTTC. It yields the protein CASSQVRSNYGYTF.